This TCR beta chain comes out of a study of technical replicates of blood from a handful of donors. Profiling relied on immunoSEQ multiplex PCR, and the TCRdb table lists in-frame clones only, not all of them. The sample lists roughly 80,000 clones, under 95% occurring once. This CDR3 contains 16 residues. Germline V lookup: CDR1 MNHEY, CDR2 SMNVEV (reference sequence). Trimming took off 0 bases at V and 4 bases at J, with 13 bases between the two ends. Sequencing was carried out using T cells isolated from PBMCs. This receptor was obtained from a human donor in good health. J is TRBJ2-1 and V is TRBV27; D is perhaps TRBD1 (6 bases). The CDR3 DNA reads TGTGCCAGCAGTTTATCACAACGTCAGGGGTACAATGAGCAGTTCTTC. Amino acid sequence: CASSLSQRQGYNEQFF.